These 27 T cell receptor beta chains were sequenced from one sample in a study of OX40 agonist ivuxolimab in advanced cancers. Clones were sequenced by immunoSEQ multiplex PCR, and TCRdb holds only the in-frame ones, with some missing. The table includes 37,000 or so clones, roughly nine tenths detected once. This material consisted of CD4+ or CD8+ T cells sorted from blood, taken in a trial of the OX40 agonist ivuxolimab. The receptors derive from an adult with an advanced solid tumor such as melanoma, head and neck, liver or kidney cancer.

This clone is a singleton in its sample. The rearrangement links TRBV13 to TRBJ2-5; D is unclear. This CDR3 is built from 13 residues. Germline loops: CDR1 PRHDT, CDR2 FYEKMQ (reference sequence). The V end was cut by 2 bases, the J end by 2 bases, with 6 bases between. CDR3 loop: CASSLYSQETQYF. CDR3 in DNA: TGTGCCAGCAGCTTATACTCTCAAGAGACCCAGTACTTC. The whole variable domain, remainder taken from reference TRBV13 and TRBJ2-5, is AAGVIQSPRHLIKEKRETATLKCYPIPRHDTVYWYQQGPGQDPQFLISFYEKMQSDKGSIPDRFSAQQFSDYHSELNMSSLELGDSALYFCASSLYSQETQYFGPGTRLLVL.

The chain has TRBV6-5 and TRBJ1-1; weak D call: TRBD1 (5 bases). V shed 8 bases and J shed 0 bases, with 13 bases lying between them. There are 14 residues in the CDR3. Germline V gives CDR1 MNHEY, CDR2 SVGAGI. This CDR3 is CASAMQGLNTEAFF. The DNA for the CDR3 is TGTGCCAGCGCTATGCAGGGACTGAACACTGAAGCTTTCTTT.

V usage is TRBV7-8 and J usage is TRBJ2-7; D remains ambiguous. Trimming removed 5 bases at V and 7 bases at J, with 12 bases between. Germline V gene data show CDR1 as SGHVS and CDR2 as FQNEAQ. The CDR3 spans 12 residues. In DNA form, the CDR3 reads TGTGCCAGCAGCCTATCTTTCATGGAGCAGTACTTC. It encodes CASSLSFMEQYF.

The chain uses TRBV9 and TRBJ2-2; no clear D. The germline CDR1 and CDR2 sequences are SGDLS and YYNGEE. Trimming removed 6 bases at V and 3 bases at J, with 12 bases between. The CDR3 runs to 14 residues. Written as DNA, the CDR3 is TGTGCCAGCACCGAAGGGCTGGACACCGGGGAGCTGTTTTTT. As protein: CASTEGLDTGELFF. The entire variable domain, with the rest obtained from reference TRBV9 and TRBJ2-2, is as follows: DSGVTQTPKHLITATGQRVTLRCSPRSGDLSVYWYQQSLDQGLQFLIQYYNGEERAKGNILERFSAQQFPDLHSELNLSSLELGDSALYFCASTEGLDTGELFFGEGSRLTVL.

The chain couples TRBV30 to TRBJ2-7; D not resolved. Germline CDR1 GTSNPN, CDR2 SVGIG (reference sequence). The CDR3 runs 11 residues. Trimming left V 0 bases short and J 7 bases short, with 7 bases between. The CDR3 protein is CAWSVRLEQYF. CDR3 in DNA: TGTGCCTGGAGTGTACGACTTGAGCAGTACTTC.

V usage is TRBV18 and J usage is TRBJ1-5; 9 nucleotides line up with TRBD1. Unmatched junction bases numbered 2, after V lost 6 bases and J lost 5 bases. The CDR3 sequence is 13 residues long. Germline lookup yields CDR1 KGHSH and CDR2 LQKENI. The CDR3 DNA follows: TGTGCCAGCTCCGACAGGGGGGATCAGCCCCAGCATTTT. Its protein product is CASSDRGDQPQHF.

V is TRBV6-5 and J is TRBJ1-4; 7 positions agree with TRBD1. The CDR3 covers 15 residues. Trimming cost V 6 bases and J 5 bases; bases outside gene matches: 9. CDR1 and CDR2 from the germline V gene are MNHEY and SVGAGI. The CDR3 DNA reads TGTGCCAGCAGACGATCGACAGGGTTCAATGAAAAACTGTTTTTT. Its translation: CASRRSTGFNEKLFF.

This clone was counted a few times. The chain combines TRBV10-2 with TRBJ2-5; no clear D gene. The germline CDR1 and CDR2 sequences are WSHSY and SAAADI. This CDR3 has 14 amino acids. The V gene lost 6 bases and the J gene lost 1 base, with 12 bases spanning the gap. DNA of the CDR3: TGCGCCAGCAGCTTAGGGCGGCGCCAAGAGACCCAGTACTTC. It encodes CASSLGRRQETQYF.

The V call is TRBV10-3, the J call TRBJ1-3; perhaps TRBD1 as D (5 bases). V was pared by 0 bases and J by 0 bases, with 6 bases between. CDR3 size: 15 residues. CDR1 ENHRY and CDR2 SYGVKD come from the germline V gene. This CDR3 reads CAISESRGSGNTIYF. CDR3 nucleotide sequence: TGTGCCATCAGTGAGTCTAGGGGCTCTGGAAACACCATATATTTT.

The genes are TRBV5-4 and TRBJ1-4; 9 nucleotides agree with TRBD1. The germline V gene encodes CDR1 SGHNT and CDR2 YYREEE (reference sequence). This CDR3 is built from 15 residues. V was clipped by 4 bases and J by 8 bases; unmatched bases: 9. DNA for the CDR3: TGTGCCAGCAGCAATAAACAGGGGGCGGGGGAAAAACTGTTTTTT. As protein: CASSNKQGAGEKLFF.

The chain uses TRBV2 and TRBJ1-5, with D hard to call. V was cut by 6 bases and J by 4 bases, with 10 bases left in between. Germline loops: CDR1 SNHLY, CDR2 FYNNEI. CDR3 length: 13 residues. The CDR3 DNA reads TGTGCCAGCAGCAGATCCGGGAATCAGCCCCAGCATTTT. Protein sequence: CASSRSGNQPQHF.

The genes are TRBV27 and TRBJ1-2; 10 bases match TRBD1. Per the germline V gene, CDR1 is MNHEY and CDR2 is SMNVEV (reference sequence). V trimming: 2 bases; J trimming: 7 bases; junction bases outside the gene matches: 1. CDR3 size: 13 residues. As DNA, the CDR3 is TGTGCCAGCAGTTTACGGGACAGGGGTGGCTACACCTTC. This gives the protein CASSLRDRGGYTF.

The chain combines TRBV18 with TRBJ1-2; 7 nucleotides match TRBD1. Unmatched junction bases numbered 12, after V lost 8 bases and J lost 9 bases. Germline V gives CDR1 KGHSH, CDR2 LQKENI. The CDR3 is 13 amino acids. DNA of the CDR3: TGTGCCAGCACCTCTTCGACAGGGCAAAGCTACACCTTC. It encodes CASTSSTGQSYTF.

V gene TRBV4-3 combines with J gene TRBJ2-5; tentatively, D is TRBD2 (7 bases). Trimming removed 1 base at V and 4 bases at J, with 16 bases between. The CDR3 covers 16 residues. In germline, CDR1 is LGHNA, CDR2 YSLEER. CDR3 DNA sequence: TGCGCCAGCAGCCAAGGGGCCCGGGGGGCTGGAGAGACCCAGTACTTC. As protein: CASSQGARGAGETQYF.

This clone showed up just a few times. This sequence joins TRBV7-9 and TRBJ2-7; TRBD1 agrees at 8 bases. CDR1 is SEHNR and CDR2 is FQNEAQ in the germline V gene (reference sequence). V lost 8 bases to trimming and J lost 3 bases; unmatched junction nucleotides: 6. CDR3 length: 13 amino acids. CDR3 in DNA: TGTGCCAGCGCGACAGGGGTCGGCTACGAGCAGTACTTC. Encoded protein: CASATGVGYEQYF. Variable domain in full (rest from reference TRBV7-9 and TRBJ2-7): DTGVSQNPRHKITKRGQNVTFRCDPISEHNRLYWYRQTLGQGPEFLTYFQNEAQLEKSRLLSDRFSAERPKGSFSTLEIQRTEQGDSAMYLCASATGVGYEQYFGPGTRLTVT.

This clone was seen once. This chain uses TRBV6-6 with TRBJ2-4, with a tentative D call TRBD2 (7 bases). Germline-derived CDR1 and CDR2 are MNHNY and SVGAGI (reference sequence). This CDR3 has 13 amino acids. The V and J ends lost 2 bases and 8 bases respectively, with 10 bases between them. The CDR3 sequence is CASSYTGRDIQYF. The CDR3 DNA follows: TGTGCCAGCAGTTACACAGGGAGGGACATTCAGTACTTC.

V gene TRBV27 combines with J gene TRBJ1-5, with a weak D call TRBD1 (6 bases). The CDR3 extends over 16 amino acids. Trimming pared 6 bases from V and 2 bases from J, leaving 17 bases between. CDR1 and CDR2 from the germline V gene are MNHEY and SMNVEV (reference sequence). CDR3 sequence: CASSKRQAGGNQPQHF. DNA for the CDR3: TGTGCCAGCAGCAAGAGACAGGCTGGGGGCAATCAGCCCCAGCATTTT.

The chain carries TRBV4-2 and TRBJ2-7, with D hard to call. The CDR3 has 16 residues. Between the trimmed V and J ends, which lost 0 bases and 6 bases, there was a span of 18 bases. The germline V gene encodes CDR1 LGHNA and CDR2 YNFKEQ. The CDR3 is CASSQDPRTPVGEQYF. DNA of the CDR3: TGTGCCAGCAGCCAAGATCCGCGGACGCCTGTCGGCGAGCAGTACTTC.

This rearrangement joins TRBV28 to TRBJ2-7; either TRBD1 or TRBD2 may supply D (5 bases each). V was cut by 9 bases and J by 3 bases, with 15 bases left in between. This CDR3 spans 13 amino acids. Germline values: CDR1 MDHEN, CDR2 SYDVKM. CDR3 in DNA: TGTGCCAGTCATCGGGGCCTTAACTACGAGCAGTACTTC. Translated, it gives CASHRGLNYEQYF.

CDR3 residues: CAWSLMTGGTQYF. Here the CDR3 DNA reads TGTGCCTGGAGCCTCATGACAGGGGGCACGCAGTATTTT. V and J are TRBV30 and TRBJ2-3; 10 bases match TRBD1. This CDR3 is built from 13 residues. Germline V lookup: CDR1 GTSNPN, CDR2 SVGIG (reference sequence). The V segment lost 3 bases and the J segment 9 bases; nucleotides outside the gene matches: 6.

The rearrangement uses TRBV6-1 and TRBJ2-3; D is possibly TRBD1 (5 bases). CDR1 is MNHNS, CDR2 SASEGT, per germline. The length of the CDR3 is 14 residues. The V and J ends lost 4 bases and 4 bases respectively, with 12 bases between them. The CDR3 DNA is TGTGCCAGCAGTGGAACAGGTGGGCCAGATACGCAGTATTTT. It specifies CASSGTGGPDTQYF.

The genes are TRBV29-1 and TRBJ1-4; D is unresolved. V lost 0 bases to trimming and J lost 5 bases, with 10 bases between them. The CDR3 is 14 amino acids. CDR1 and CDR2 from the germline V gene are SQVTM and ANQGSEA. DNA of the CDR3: TGCAGCGTTGAAGACCCGGACGGAAATGAAAAACTGTTTTTT. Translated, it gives CSVEDPDGNEKLFF.

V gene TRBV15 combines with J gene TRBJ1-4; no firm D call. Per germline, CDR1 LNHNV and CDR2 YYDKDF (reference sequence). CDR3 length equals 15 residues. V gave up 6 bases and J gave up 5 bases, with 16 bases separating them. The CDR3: CATSTNRRGNEKLFF. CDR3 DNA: TGTGCCACCAGTACCAACCGGCGGGGAAATGAAAAACTGTTTTTT.

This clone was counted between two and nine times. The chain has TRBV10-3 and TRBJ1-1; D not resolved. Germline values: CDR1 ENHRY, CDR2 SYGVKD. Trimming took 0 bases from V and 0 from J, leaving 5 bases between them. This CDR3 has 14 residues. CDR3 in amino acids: CAISESPMNTEAFF. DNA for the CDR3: TGTGCCATCAGTGAGTCCCCGATGAACACTGAAGCTTTCTTT.

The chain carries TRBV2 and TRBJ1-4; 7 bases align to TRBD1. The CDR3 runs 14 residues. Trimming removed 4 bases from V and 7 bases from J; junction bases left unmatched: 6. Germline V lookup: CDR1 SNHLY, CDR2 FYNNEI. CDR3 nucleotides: TGTGCCAGCAGTGCCGACAGGGTTAGTGAAAAACTGTTTTTT. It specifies CASSADRVSEKLFF.

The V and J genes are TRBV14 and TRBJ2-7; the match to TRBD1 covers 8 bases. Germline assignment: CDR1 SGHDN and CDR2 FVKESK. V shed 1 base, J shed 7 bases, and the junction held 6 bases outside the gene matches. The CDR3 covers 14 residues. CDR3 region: CASSQAGTGREQYF. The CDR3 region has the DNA TGTGCCAGCAGCCAAGCCGGGACAGGCCGAGAGCAGTACTTC.

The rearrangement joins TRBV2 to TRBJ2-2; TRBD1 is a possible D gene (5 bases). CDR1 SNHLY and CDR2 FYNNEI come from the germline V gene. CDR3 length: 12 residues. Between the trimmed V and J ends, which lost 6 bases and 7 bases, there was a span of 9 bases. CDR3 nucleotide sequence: TGTGCCAGCAGAGGGGAAGGCGGGGAGCTGTTTTTT. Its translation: CASRGEGGELFF.